What follows is one TCR beta chain and its context. The record originates from a study of blood T cell repertoires in COVID-19. V lost 4 bases, J lost 8 bases, and 14 bases stayed unmatched. Germline values: CDR1 SGDLS, CDR2 YYNGEE. The CDR3 consists of 16 residues. Only in-frame clones appear in the TCRdb table, and some are missing; sequencing was by immunoSEQ multiplex PCR. This table has 120,000 or so clones, 88% appearing once. This TCR derives from a human donor in a cohort sampled during active COVID-19. The rearrangement joins TRBV9 to TRBJ2-1; 8 bases agree with TRBD1. The sample comprised peripheral blood. The CDR3 DNA reads TGTGCCAGCAGCCATCAGGACAGGGTCATGTTCGATGAGCAGTTCTTC. Residues: CASSHQDRVMFDEQFF.